This T cell receptor beta chain comes out of a study of OX40 agonist ivuxolimab in advanced cancers. CDR1 is SGHRS, CDR2 YFSETQ, per germline. The CDR3 runs to 16 residues. V shed 4 bases and J 6 bases; nucleotides not matched to a gene: 13. Clones were sequenced by immunoSEQ multiplex PCR, and TCRdb holds only the in-frame ones, with some missing. The repertoire holds around 76,000 clones, with roughly 89% as singletons. The chain combines TRBV5-1 with TRBJ2-1; the match to TRBD1 covers 7 bases. The sequencing here drew on CD4+ or CD8+ T cells sorted from blood, taken in a trial of the OX40 agonist ivuxolimab. The sequence came from an adult with an advanced solid tumor such as melanoma, head and neck, liver or kidney cancer. The CDR3 bases are TGCGCCAGCAGCGTGGAGTGGGACAGCTCTTTCAATGAGCAGTTCTTC. It specifies CASSVEWDSSFNEQFF.